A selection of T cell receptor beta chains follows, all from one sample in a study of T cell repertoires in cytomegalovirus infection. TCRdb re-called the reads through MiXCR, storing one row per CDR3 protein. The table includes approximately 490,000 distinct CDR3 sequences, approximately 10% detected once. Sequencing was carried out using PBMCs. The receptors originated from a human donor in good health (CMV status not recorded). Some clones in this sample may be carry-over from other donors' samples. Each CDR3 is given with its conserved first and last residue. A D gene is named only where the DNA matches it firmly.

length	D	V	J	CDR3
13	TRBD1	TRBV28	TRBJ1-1	CASGTGGFTEAFF
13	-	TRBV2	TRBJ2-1	CASTWTPSNEQFF
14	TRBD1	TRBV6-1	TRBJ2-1	CASSGTGGYNEQFF
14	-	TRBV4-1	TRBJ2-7	CASSQVRGNYEQYF
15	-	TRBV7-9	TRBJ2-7	CASSLGRDTAYEQYF
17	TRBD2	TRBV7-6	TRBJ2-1	CASSLASGTRILGEQFF
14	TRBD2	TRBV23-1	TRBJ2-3	CASSQSGGADTQYF
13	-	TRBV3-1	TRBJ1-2	CASSHLPIYGYTF
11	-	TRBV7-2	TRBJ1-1	CASSQSHEAFF
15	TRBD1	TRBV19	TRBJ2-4	CASSIQGGQVNIQYF
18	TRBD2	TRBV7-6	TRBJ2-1	CASSLAYFGAGAYNEQFF
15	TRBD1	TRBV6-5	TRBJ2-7	CASSKPGQGFYEQYF
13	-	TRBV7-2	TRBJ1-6	CASSLAAPSPLHF
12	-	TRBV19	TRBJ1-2	CASSFYREGYTF
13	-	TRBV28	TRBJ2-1	CASSRGDMNEQFF
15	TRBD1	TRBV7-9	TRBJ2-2	CASSSDRGRTGELFF
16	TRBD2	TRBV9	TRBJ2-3	CASSLNIAGVGDTQYF
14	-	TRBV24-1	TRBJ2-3	CATSDTGLLDTQYF
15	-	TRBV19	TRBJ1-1	CASSISPRVGTEAFF
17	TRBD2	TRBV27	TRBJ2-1	CASSLVASGSWGNEQFF
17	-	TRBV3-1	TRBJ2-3	CASSQDKGIAGADTQYF
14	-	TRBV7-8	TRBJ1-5	CASSLIRGNQPQHF